The clone carrying this T cell receptor (beta chain) was found once. Its cognate antigen is unknown. This record belongs to a study of CD8+CD57+ T cells in acquired aplastic anemia. About the study: Healthy-donor CD4+ cells averaged about 9.9 million reads. Notes on the study in general: Between patients and controls, around 31 CD8+ CDR3 sequences were found in common.

CDR1 is MGHDK and CDR2 is SYGVNS in the germline V gene. The V end was cut by 5 bases, the J end by 9 bases, with 17 bases between. The CDR3 totals 14 residues. TCR beta VDJ and CDR3 were profiled, and genomic DNA was the template. One entry per CDR3 protein, called by TCRdb with MiXCR from the reads. The sample carries about 220,000 distinct CDR3 sequences, 30% to 35% recorded once. The sample consisted of sorted CD4+, CD8+, or CD8+CD57+ T cells (not recorded which) from PBMCs. The TCR originated in a human donor in good health, serving as a control. The chain employs TRBV25-1 and TRBJ1-5; D remains unclear. The CDR3 loop reads CASSTLGTLTPQHF. The CDR3 coding sequence is TGTGCCAGCAGTACATTGGGCACCCTCACGCCCCAGCATTTT.